This record concerns one TCR beta chain sequence. The specificity of this receptor is unknown. No much larger clone exists at a distance of one base, and base qualities are not known. Donors were healthy HIV-negative adults with no recently reported acute infections or vaccinations. Only Caucasian adults living in Nashville, Tennessee, USA were represented among the donors. CD8 memory samples were composed of magnetically selected CD45RO+ cells combined with CCR7-negative CD45RA+ effector memory (TemRA) cells. Blood was obtained by leukapheresis, after which PBMCs were separated by Ficoll-Histopaque density gradient centrifugation and cryopreserved in liquid nitrogen vapor phase. Purity and quantity of every magnetically sorted T cell population were checked by analytical flow cytometry. Genomic DNA was isolated from every sorted fraction and measured by UV absorbance on a Nanodrop 2000c. This sample is part of a study of shared clonotypes between healthy human individuals (dated by TCRdb to about 2020). For context, the study as a whole: A few men and two women, aged 18 to 49 years, made up the cohort. Leukapheresis yielded between about 0.9 and 8.9 billion PBMCs per donor. For each donor, CD4 naive and CD4 memory were each given three plates, CD8 naive was given two plates, and CD8 memory was given one plate. Libraries were prepared and TCR repertoires were sequenced by different laboratories using diverse techniques, in order to increase sequencing depth and limit assay-specific biases. The study deeply sequenced blood TCR repertoires of about 5 healthy adults to estimate repertoire size and the extent of clonotype sharing between individuals. Findings and caveats that apply to the study as a whole: Compared with non-shared clonotypes, clonotypes shared by all four sorted-subset donors had higher generation probabilities. Approximately 4.8% of naive CD4, 3.5% of naive CD8, approximately 2.2% of memory CD4, and over 0.35% of memory CD8 clonotypes were shared across several donors. Sampling was limited to blood, and TCR repertoires in tissue likely differ from TCR repertoires in blood. Even with the large sequencing depth, rarefaction of the sorted-subset datasets indicated that sequencing was incomplete. Because the study included a small number of donors, the genetic and exposure-history diversity represented was limited. Based on pairwise subsampling, the degree of clonotype sharing among donors was expected to be affected by sequencing depth. Estimated clonotype richness was generally larger for naive than for memory subsets.

TCR CDR3 regions were amplified from genomic DNA by multiplex PCR using the deep immunoSEQ assay. For each cell subset, the extracted genomic DNA was distributed evenly across all wells of several immunoSEQ 96-well plates, and each plate served as one replicate. Each replicate PCR for sorted subsets received about 210 ng genomic DNA, equal to about 30,000 T cell genomes. Purified libraries were measured with a Qubit 3.0 fluorometer, size-checked on a Bioanalyzer 2100, and measured again with the KAPA Library Quantification kit. Every immunoSEQ 96-well plate was sequenced on a separate single-read 150-cycle Illumina NextSeq 550 flow cell. The published analysis was carried out like this. The immunoSEQ output contained only junctional sequences without quality scores, so filtering could not match that applied to full-length reads. Sequences were annotated with PyIR, a Python wrapper for IgBLAST v1.9, and V/J genes and CDR3 were assigned using IMGT germline references. Reads were filtered out if the reads had weak V/J assignments (E-value above 1e-6), no CDR3, stop codons, out-of-frame junctions, or ambiguous translated residues. A V3J clonotype was defined by an identical inferred V gene, J gene, and CDR3 amino acid sequence. To compute the percentage overlap between repertoires, the number of shared unique clonotypes was divided by the size of the smaller repertoire. Repertoire richness was assessed with RTK rarefaction, the Chao1 estimator, and Recon v2.1 estimates of unobserved clonotypes. OLGA was used to compute generation probabilities for all TCRbeta clonotypes that the gDNA method yielded from a handful of donors. TCRdb mirrors the immuneACCESS table, restricted to in-frame sequences. Some clones are absent from its copies; in checked studies, under half trace to an unresolved V gene, and the reason for the others is unknown. V and J calls and clone size are those listed in that table; D and trimming were worked out from the DNA. This sample holds just under 95,000 clones; 60% to 70% were observed only once. The ten most abundant clones make up approximately 53% of the sample.

The sequenced sample consisted of memory CD8+ T cells sorted from blood. Explained via the paper, the cell subset or site label denotes: CD45RO+ cells pooled with CCR7-negative TemRA cells. This sequence originates from a man aged 25 to 45 in good health.

CDR3 sequence: CASSLPALAGGPHEQYF. The nucleotide sequence is TGTGCCAGCAGTTTACCCGCTCTAGCGGGAGGGCCTCACGAGCAGTACTTC. In this chain, TRBV27 is recombined with TRBJ2-7, and 12 bases in between align with TRBD2. CDR1 MNHEY and CDR2 SMNVEV were looked up in the germline V gene (reference sequence). After removal of 2 bases from V and 5 bases from J, the junction retains 10 bases not matched to a gene. The CDR3 spans 17 residues, from the cysteine through the phenylalanine. CDR3 DNA only is kept here, 51 bases in frame from base 1.